A single sample is the source of the 25 T cell receptor beta chains below, sequenced in a study of T-cell memory formation after mild COVID-19. One entry per CDR3 protein results from TCRdb running MiXCR on the 5' RACE reads. Here the sample spans 580,000 or so distinct CDR3 sequences, approximately 15% being singletons. The sample comprised PBMCs or a T cell subset sorted from them (not recorded which). The receptors come from an adult woman who had mild COVID-19 (a few samples of this study predate the infection). Cell type and time point are not known.

The chain joins TRBV7-6 to TRBJ2-7, with D possibly TRBD2 on 6 matching bases. V was shortened by 1 base and J by 2 bases, with 15 bases between the two germline ends. Germline V lookup: CDR1 SGHVS, CDR2 FNYEAQ. This CDR3 region has 16 residues. CDR3 loop: CASSLDSVAAAYEQYF. The CDR3 DNA reads TGTGCCAGCAGCTTAGATTCCGTAGCGGCGGCCTACGAGCAGTACTTC.

The chain is built from TRBV6-2 or TRBV6-3 and TRBJ1-2, with D perhaps matching TRBD1 (5 bases). The germline V gene has CDR1 MNHEY and CDR2 SVGEGT. This CDR3 contains 15 residues. The V and J ends lost 0 bases and 6 bases respectively, with 14 bases between them. The CDR3 DNA is TGTGCCAGCAGTTACTCGGCCAGGGTAGGCGATGGCTACACCTTC. This translates into CASSYSARVGDGYTF.

The V call is TRBV4-2, the J call TRBJ2-3, with D perhaps TRBD1 (5 bases). The CDR3 spans 17 residues. V was trimmed by 2 bases and J by 6 bases, leaving 21 bases between them. The germline V gene encodes CDR1 LGHNA and CDR2 YNFKEQ. The CDR3 sequence: CASSQPFDSPVVDTQYF. CDR3 DNA sequence: TGTGCCAGCAGCCAACCCTTTGACAGCCCAGTTGTGGATACGCAGTATTTT.

The sample holds a few counts of this clonotype. The CDR3 sequence: CASSLLAGGSADTQYF. In nucleotides, the CDR3 is TGTGCCAGCAGTTTATTGGCGGGGGGTTCTGCAGATACGCAGTATTTT. The J gene is TRBJ2-3, the V gene TRBV12-3 or TRBV12-4, with TRBD2 matching over 8 bases. V gave up 2 bases and J gave up 4 bases; unmatched junction bases: 8. The CDR3 length is 16 residues.

The chain couples TRBV12-3 or TRBV12-4 to TRBJ1-3; a possible D gene is TRBD1 (5 bases). CDR3 size: 18 residues. Trimming took 5 bases from V and 0 from J, leaving 20 bases between them. CDR3 region: CASSPPTAPGLSGNTIYF. DNA of the CDR3: TGTGCCAGCAGTCCCCCGACAGCTCCTGGCCTCTCTGGAAACACCATATATTTT.

V and J are TRBV9 and TRBJ2-1; unclear D gene. The CDR3 has 14 residues. Germline CDR1 SGDLS, CDR2 YYNGEE. V was trimmed by 1 base and J by 6 bases, leaving 11 bases between them. The DNA for the CDR3 is TGTGCCAGCAGCGTAAGCAGGTGGGGCAATGAGCAGTTCTTC. Translating it yields CASSVSRWGNEQFF.

This clonotype was counted a single time. The rearrangement links TRBV6-5 to TRBJ2-5; D unclear. Per germline, CDR1 MNHEY and CDR2 SVGAGI. The CDR3 contains 13 residues. Between the trimmed V and J ends, which lost 6 bases and 5 bases, there was a span of 13 bases. Written as DNA, the CDR3 is TGTGCCAGCAGGGCGGTGGACGACGAGACCCAGTACTTC. Translation gives CASRAVDDETQYF.

This clonotype showed up just a few times. The J gene is TRBJ1-4, the V gene TRBV5-5; TRBD1 is a possible D gene (6 bases). CDR1 and CDR2 (germline): SGHKS, YYEKEE (reference sequence). The CDR3 length is 14 residues. V lost 4 bases to trimming and J lost 8 bases, with 15 bases between them. The DNA of the CDR3 is TGTGCCAGCAGCCGATTACATAGGGGGGAAAAACTGTTTTTT. Translation: CASSRLHRGEKLFF.

As regards this clonotype: A read error may account for a junction end that differs from germline. The V and J genes are TRBV12-3 or TRBV12-4 and TRBJ2-1; TRBD2 matches 9 bases. This CDR3 has 12 amino acids. CDR3 protein: CASSTQPGTSLF. The CDR3 coding sequence is TGTGCCAGCAGTACGCAACCGGGGACTAGCCTCTTC.

The chain is built from TRBV11-2 and TRBJ2-2; D might be TRBD1 (6 bases). Germline CDR1 is SGHAT and CDR2 is FQNNGV. Trimming left V 1 base short and J 1 base short, with 13 bases between. This CDR3 has 17 residues. The CDR3 reads CASSLGGGPLNTGELFF. The CDR3 nucleotides read TGTGCCAGCAGCTTAGGAGGGGGACCATTGAACACCGGGGAGCTGTTTTTT. Filled out from reference TRBV11-2 and TRBJ2-2, the complete variable domain reads EAGVAQSPRYKIIEKRQSVAFWCNPISGHATLYWYQQILGQGPKLLIQFQNNGVVDDSQLPKDRFSAERLKGVDSTLKIQPAKLEDSAVYLCASSLGGGPLNTGELFFGEGSRLTVL.

The chain couples TRBV4-2 to TRBJ2-1; 10 nucleotides match TRBD2. The CDR3 runs to 20 residues. Germline trimming cut 0 bases from V and 1 base from J; bases unmatched to any gene: 12. Germline CDR1 and CDR2: LGHNA and YNFKEQ. The CDR3 DNA sequence: TGTGCCAGCAGCCAAGAGAGAAGTAGCGGGAGGAGTAGGTCCTACAATGAGCAGTTCTTC. This codes for CASSQERSSGRSRSYNEQFF.

The chain combines TRBV5-1 with TRBJ1-6; D might be TRBD1 (6 bases). The CDR3 is 14 amino acids. Germline-derived CDR1 and CDR2 are SGHRS and YFSETQ. V lost 3 bases to trimming and J lost 9 bases, with 13 bases between them. CDR3 bases: TGCGCCAGCAGCTCTCAGGGGCGAACTTCACCCCTCCACTTT. Its protein product is CASSSQGRTSPLHF.

This clonotype was counted only a few times. The gene calls are TRBV4-2 and TRBJ2-7, with 10 bases identical to TRBD1. The V segment lost 4 bases and the J segment 3 bases; nucleotides outside the gene matches: 9. Germline lookup yields CDR1 LGHNA and CDR2 YNFKEQ. This CDR3 has 16 residues. Written as DNA, the CDR3 is TGTGCCAGCAGCCGTCCCGACAGGGGGCTTCTCTACGAGCAGTACTTC. It codes for CASSRPDRGLLYEQYF.

This clonotype has ten or more counts. The CDR3 is CAGTSGNTDTQYF. CDR3 sequence (DNA): TGTGCTGGGACTAGCGGAAATACAGATACGCAGTATTTT. V and J are TRBV7-9 and TRBJ2-3; 11 nucleotides line up with TRBD2. This CDR3 spans 13 amino acids. Germline V lookup: CDR1 SEHNR, CDR2 FQNEAQ (reference sequence).

This clonotype was picked up a small number of times. The rearrangement uses TRBV7-9 and TRBJ1-4, with unresolved D. Germline loops: CDR1 SEHNR, CDR2 FQNEAQ (reference sequence). The ends were cut back, 0 bases at V and 5 bases at J, with 10 bases in the middle. The CDR3 has 15 residues. Here the CDR3 DNA reads TGTGCCAGCAGCTTAGCGCCGCCCCTGAATGAAAAACTGTTTTTT. It specifies CASSLAPPLNEKLFF. The complete variable domain, with remaining parts taken from reference TRBV7-9 and TRBJ1-4, reads DTGVSQNPRHKITKRGQNVTFRCDPISEHNRLYWYRQTLGQGPEFLTYFQNEAQLEKSRLLSDRFSAERPKGSFSTLEIQRTEQGDSAMYLCASSLAPPLNEKLFFGSGTQLSVL.

This clonotype was detected only a few times. As DNA, the CDR3 is TGTGCCAGCAGGACCCTAGATCAGCCCCAGCATTTT. Its protein product is CASRTLDQPQHF. The chain recombines TRBV27 with TRBJ1-5; D remains unclear. Germline V gene lookup returns CDR1 MNHEY and CDR2 SMNVEV (reference sequence). V was trimmed by 6 bases and J by 5 bases, leaving 8 bases between them. This CDR3 has 12 residues.

The rearrangement uses TRBV7-2 and TRBJ1-2; TRBD1 matches at 8 bases. Trimming at V came to 1 base and at J to 4 bases, leaving 8 bases not matched to a gene. Germline values: CDR1 SGHTA, CDR2 FQGNSA. The CDR3 loop spans 16 amino acids. The CDR3 nucleotides read TGTGCCAGCAGCTTAGAAATGGCAGGGGGCGCCTATGGCTACACCTTC. Translating gives CASSLEMAGGAYGYTF. Using reference TRBV7-2 and TRBJ1-2 for the parts outside the CDR3, the full variable domain is GAGVSQSPSNKVTEKGKDVELRCDPISGHTALYWYRQSLGQGLEFLIYFQGNSAPDKSGLPSDRFSAERTGGSVSTLTIQRTQQEDSAVYLCASSLEMAGGAYGYTFGSGTRLTVV.

The chain is built from TRBV18 and TRBJ2-1; D is unclear. Per germline, CDR1 KGHSH and CDR2 LQKENI. This CDR3 comprises 16 residues. Trimming took 6 bases from V and 7 from J, leaving 22 bases between them. The CDR3 bases are TGTGCCAGCTCTCCTCCCGGTGGGGTACTTAGGAATGAGCAGTTCTTC. Its protein is CASSPPGGVLRNEQFF.

The chain has TRBV24-1 and TRBJ1-1; TRBD1 aligns across 9 bases. This CDR3 comprises 16 residues. Losses at the gene ends were 4 bases for V and 5 bases for J; bases not matched to a gene: 10. Germline-derived CDR1 and CDR2 are KGHDR and SFDVKD. The CDR3 sequence: CATSEGGQGRATEAFF. The CDR3 coding sequence is TGTGCCACCAGTGAAGGAGGACAGGGGCGAGCGACTGAAGCTTTCTTT.

Here the CDR3 reads CASSLGLFSPNQPQHF. As DNA, the CDR3 is TGTGCCAGCAGTTTAGGTCTGTTCAGTCCGAATCAGCCCCAGCATTTT. The chain carries TRBV12-3 or TRBV12-4 and TRBJ1-5; D ambiguous. V gave up 1 base and J gave up 4 bases, with 14 bases separating them. CDR3 length equals 16 residues.

V and J are TRBV15 and TRBJ2-7; 8 bases line up with TRBD1. CDR3 length equals 13 residues. The germline CDR1 and CDR2 sequences are LNHNV and YYDKDF (reference sequence). The J segment lost 12 bases and the V segment lost 1 base, leaving 8 bases of the junction unmatched. This CDR3 reads CATSRGDRRMSYF. In nucleotides, the CDR3 is TGTGCCACCAGCAGAGGGGACAGGCGAATGTCGTACTTC. The full variable domain, in which reference TRBV15 and TRBJ2-7 provide the parts outside the CDR3, is DAMVIQNPRYQVTQFGKPVTLSCSQTLNHNVMYWYQQKSSQAPKLLFHYYDKDFNNEADTPDNFQSRRPNTSFCFLDIRSPGLGDTAMYLCATSRGDRRMSYFGPGTRLTVT.

The rearrangement uses TRBV5-5 and TRBJ2-7; possible D gene TRBD1, 6 bases. V lost 4 bases, J lost 5 bases, and 13 bases lay in between. The CDR3 consists of 13 residues. Germline V gene sequence: CDR1 SGHKS, CDR2 YYEKEE (reference sequence). DNA for the CDR3: TGTGCCAGCAGCCCAGGGGTTAAGGACGAGCAGTACTTC. Protein product: CASSPGVKDEQYF.

This clonotype was recorded at least ten times. The V call is TRBV6-1, the J call TRBJ2-3; 12 bases line up with TRBD2. The V gene's germline CDR1 is MNHNS and CDR2 SASEGT. J lost 4 bases, V lost 10 bases, and 15 bases had no gene match. This CDR3 has 17 residues. The CDR3 is CATSPLLAGGPSDTQYF. In nucleotides, the CDR3 is TGTGCCACCTCCCCTCTGCTAGCGGGGGGGCCTTCAGATACGCAGTATTTT.

This sequence joins TRBV24-1 and TRBJ2-7; tentative D call: TRBD1 (6 bases). Deletions cut 3 bases from V and 9 bases from J, with 17 bases between. CDR3 length: 14 amino acids. The V gene's germline CDR1 is KGHDR and CDR2 SFDVKD. The CDR3 protein is CATSDTGFGERQYF. The CDR3 DNA follows: TGTGCCACCAGTGATACAGGGTTTGGCGAAAGGCAGTACTTC.

In this sample, this clonotype turned up a few times. The chain combines TRBV30 with TRBJ2-7; D gene uncertain. Germline values: CDR1 GTSNPN, CDR2 SVGIG (reference sequence). The CDR3 runs to 12 residues. Trimming pared 0 bases from V and 4 bases from J, leaving 7 bases between. CDR3 amino acids: CAWSVSVYEQYF. In nucleotides, the CDR3 is TGTGCCTGGAGTGTAAGTGTTTACGAGCAGTACTTC. Together with reference TRBV30 and TRBJ2-7, the CDR3 gives the full variable domain: SQTIHQWPATLVQPVGSPLSLECTVEGTSNPNLYWYRQAAGRGLQLLFYSVGIGQISSEVPQNLSASRPQDRQFILSSKKLLLSDSGFYLCAWSVSVYEQYFGPGTRLTVT.